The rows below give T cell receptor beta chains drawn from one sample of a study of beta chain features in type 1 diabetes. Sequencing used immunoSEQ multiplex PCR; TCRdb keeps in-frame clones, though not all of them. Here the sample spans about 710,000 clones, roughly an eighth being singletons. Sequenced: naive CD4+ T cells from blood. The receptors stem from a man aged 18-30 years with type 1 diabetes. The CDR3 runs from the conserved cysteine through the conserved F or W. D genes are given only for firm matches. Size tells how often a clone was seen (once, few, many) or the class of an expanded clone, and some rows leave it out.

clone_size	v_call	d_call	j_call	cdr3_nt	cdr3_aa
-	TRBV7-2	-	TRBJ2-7	TGTGCCAGCAGCTTACCGGGGTCCTACGAGCAGTACTTC	CASSLPGSYEQYF
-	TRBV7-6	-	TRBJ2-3	TGTGCCAGCAGCCAGGTCAGGCTAAATGGGGCAGATACGCAGTATTTT	CASSQVRLNGADTQYF
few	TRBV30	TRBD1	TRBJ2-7	TGTGCCTGGAGCGCCGGGACAGTCTCCTACGAGCAGTACTTC	CAWSAGTVSYEQYF
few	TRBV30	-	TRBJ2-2	TGTGCCTGGAGTGTATGGGAAGCAAGCGCCGCCGGGGAGCTGTTTTTT	CAWSVWEASAAGELFF
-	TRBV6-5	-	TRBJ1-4	TGTGCCAGCAGTCGGGGCCCAACTAATGAAAAACTGTTTTTT	CASSRGPTNEKLFF
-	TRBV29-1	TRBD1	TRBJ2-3	TGCAGCGCGTCGGGACAGGGAGGCACAGATACGCAGTATTTT	CSASGQGGTDTQYF
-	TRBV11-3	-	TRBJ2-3	TGTGCCAGCAGCTCGCCCGACACAGATACGCAGTATTTT	CASSSPDTDTQYF
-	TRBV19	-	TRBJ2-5	TGTGCCAGTAGTACTCAAGAGACCCAGTACTTC	CASSTQETQYF
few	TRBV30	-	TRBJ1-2	TGTGCCTGGGCCAGGGACGGTGGCTACACCTTC	CAWARDGGYTF
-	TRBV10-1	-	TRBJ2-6	TGCGCCAGCAGTGAGTCGTTTGCCGTCCTGACTTTC	CASSESFAVLTF
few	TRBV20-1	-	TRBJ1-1	TGCAGTGCTAGAACCGGACAAGAAGCTTTCTTT	CSARTGQEAFF
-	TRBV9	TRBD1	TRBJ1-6	TGTGCCAGCAGCGCCTCAGGGACAGCGAATTCACCCCTCCACTTT	CASSASGTANSPLHF
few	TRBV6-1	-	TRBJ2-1	TGTGCCAGCAGTGAACACAGAAGCAATGAGCAGTTCTTC	CASSEHRSNEQFF
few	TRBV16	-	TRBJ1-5	TGTGCCAGCAGCCAAACGGAAACGCGAAAATGGTCCCAGCATTTT	CASSQTETRKWSQHF
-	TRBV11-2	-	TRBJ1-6	TGTGCCAGCAGCTTAGATAGGAGGAGCTCCTATAATTCACCCCTCCACTTT	CASSLDRRSSYNSPLHF
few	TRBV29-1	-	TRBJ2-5	TGCAGCGTGCCGGGCCCGGGGGCACAAGAGACCCAGTACTTC	CSVPGPGAQETQYF
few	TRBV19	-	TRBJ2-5	TGTGCCAGTAGGGCAGGAGAGACCCAGTACTTC	CASRAGETQYF
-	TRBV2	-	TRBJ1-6	TGTGCCAGCAGTGAAGCAACAGGGCGGTCACCCCTCCACTTT	CASSEATGRSPLHF
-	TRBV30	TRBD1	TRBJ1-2	TGTGCCTGGAGTGTACAGGGGGATGGCTACACCTTC	CAWSVQGDGYTF
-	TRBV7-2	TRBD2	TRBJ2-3	TGTGCCAGCAGCTTAAACGGGCGGGGGACCCCGACAGATACGCAGTATTTT	CASSLNGRGTPTDTQYF
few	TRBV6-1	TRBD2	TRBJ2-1	TGTGCCAGCAGTGCCCGGACTAGCGGAAGCTCCTACAATGAGCAGTTCTTC	CASSARTSGSSYNEQFF
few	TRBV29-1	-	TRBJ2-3	TGCAGCGTTGGGGGAGCGACAGATACGCAGTATTTT	CSVGGATDTQYF
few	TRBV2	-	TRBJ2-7	TGTGCCAGCAGTGTTGAGGGGGTCTACGAGCAGTACTTC	CASSVEGVYEQYF
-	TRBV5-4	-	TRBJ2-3	TGTGCCAGCAGCCTCGGACGGAGCACAGATACGCAGTATTTT	CASSLGRSTDTQYF
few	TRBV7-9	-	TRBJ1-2	TGTGCCAGCAGCTCTCCGTATGGCTACACCTTC	CASSSPYGYTF
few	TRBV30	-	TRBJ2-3	TGTGCCGGAATCGGGGCATACTCAGATACGCAGTATTTT	CAGIGAYSDTQYF
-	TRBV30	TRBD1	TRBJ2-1	TGTGCCTGGATGACAGGGCCCTTCTACAATGAGCAGTTCTTC	CAWMTGPFYNEQFF